Following are 29 T cell receptor beta chains from one sample sequenced in a study of shared clonotypes between healthy human individuals. The method was immunoSEQ multiplex PCR; TCRdb's version includes in-frame clones alone and lacks a portion of them. The table lists about 110,000 clones, roughly 70% of them singletons, with over 20% in the top ten. Sequencing was performed on memory CD8+ T cells sorted from blood. Subset given: CD45RO+ cells pooled with CCR7-negative TemRA cells. Source of these receptors: a woman in her 30s in good health.

This clone is a singleton in its sample. The chain couples TRBV2 to TRBJ2-3; 9 bases are shared with TRBD1. The CDR3 has 14 residues. V lost 4 bases, J lost 8 bases, and 7 bases stayed unmatched. The V gene's germline CDR1 is SNHLY and CDR2 FYNNEI. The CDR3 DNA sequence: TGTGCCAGCAGTGCGGGACAGGGTATGGGTACGCAGTATTTT. Its protein product is CASSAGQGMGTQYF. The entire variable domain, with the rest obtained from reference TRBV2 and TRBJ2-3, is as follows: EPEVTQTPSHQVTQMGQEVILRCVPISNHLYFYWYRQILGQKVEFLVSFYNNEISEKSEIFDDQFSVERPDGSNFTLKIRSTKLEDSAMYFCASSAGQGMGTQYFGPGTRLTVL.

The chain employs TRBV25-1 and TRBJ2-3; 11 bases map to TRBD2. The CDR3 is 16 residues long. Germline V lookup: CDR1 MGHDK, CDR2 SYGVNS. Germline trimming cut 4 bases from V and 4 bases from J; bases unmatched to any gene: 7. The CDR3 reads CASSGLAGLGADTQYF. As DNA, the CDR3 is TGTGCCAGCAGTGGACTAGCGGGATTAGGGGCAGATACGCAGTATTTT.

This clone turned up a few times. The rearrangement joins TRBV27 to TRBJ1-2; D gene ambiguous. CDR1 and CDR2 (germline): MNHEY, SMNVEV (reference sequence). V lost 6 bases and J 6 bases, leaving 23 bases between the germline ends. CDR3 length equals 16 residues. The CDR3 reads CASSPRPPGVLDGYTF. The CDR3 DNA reads as TGTGCCAGCAGCCCAAGACCGCCCGGAGTTTTGGATGGCTACACCTTC.

V and J are TRBV28 and TRBJ1-1; D is unclear. The CDR3 is made up of 14 amino acids. The V gene lost 3 bases and the J gene lost 0 bases, with 8 bases spanning the gap. Germline V gives CDR1 MDHEN, CDR2 SYDVKM. The CDR3 loop reads CASSFPRMNTEAFF. CDR3 bases: TGTGCCAGCAGTTTCCCGAGAATGAACACTGAAGCTTTCTTT.

The chain is built from TRBV5-4 and TRBJ2-5, with unresolved D. The CDR3 covers 13 residues. The germline V gene encodes CDR1 SGHNT and CDR2 YYREEE (reference sequence). V lost 1 base to trimming and J lost 1 base, with 5 bases between them. CDR3 region: CASSLSVQETQYF. The DNA for the CDR3 is TGTGCCAGCAGCTTGTCCGTCCAAGAGACCCAGTACTTC.

The rearrangement joins TRBV5-4 to TRBJ2-5; D not certain. The ends were cut back, 4 bases at V and 5 bases at J, with 12 bases in the middle. Germline V gene sequence: CDR1 SGHNT, CDR2 YYREEE (reference sequence). The length of the CDR3 is 13 residues. The DNA for the CDR3 is TGTGCCAGCAGCCCGGTCGGGTGGGAGACCCAGTACTTC. This gives the protein CASSPVGWETQYF. Filled out from reference TRBV5-4 and TRBJ2-5, the complete variable domain reads ETGVTQSPTHLIKTRGQQVTLRCSSQSGHNTVSWYQQALGQGPQFIFQYYREEENGRGNFPPRFSGLQFPNYSSELNVNALELDDSALYLCASSPVGWETQYFGPGTRLLVL.

This clone came up once. This chain joins TRBV21-1 and TRBJ1-5; TRBD1, the table's D call, lacks a check against the DNA. TRBV21-1 has pseudogene status. The CDR3 loop spans 18 amino acids. CDR3 in amino acids: CASSIGHRAHFSNQPQHF. In DNA, the CDR3 is TGTGCCAGCAGCATAGGCCACAGGGCACACTTTAGCAATCAGCCCCAGCATTTT.

In this sample, this clone turned up a few times. The chain recombines TRBV6-4 with TRBJ1-2, with D maybe TRBD1 (5 bases). The V end lost 3 bases, the J end lost 0 bases, and 11 bases lay between the germline ends. Germline CDR1 is MRHNA and CDR2 is SNTAGT. This CDR3 has 15 residues. For the CDR3, the DNA is TGTGCCAGCAGTGAAGGGGCAGATCCTAACTATGGCTACACCTTC. Translation: CASSEGADPNYGYTF.

The CDR3 DNA reads TGTGCCAGCAGCTTGGGTCAGGGGAGTTTCGGTGAAAAACTGTTTTTT. As protein: CASSLGQGSFGEKLFF. This sequence joins TRBV5-8 and TRBJ1-4; D perhaps matches TRBD1 (6 bases). The CDR3 totals 16 residues. The germline V and J ends were trimmed by 0 bases and 7 bases, with 16 bases remaining between them. Germline CDR1 is SGHTS and CDR2 is YDEGEE.

This chain links TRBV4-1 with TRBJ2-5; TRBD1 might be the D (5 bases). Trimming left V 1 base short and J 0 bases short, with 15 bases between. The germline CDR1 and CDR2 sequences are MGHRA and YSYEKL. The CDR3 length is 17 residues. The CDR3 sequence is CASSQGQYRFYQETQYF. CDR3 DNA sequence: TGCGCCAGCAGCCAAGGGCAGTACAGGTTTTACCAAGAGACCCAGTACTTC.

This clone was found a few times. Other nucleotide sequences from this sample produce the same CDR3. V is TRBV27 and J is TRBJ2-3; unclear D gene. The V and J ends lost 5 bases and 6 bases respectively, with 9 bases between them. Germline assignment: CDR1 MNHEY and CDR2 SMNVEV (reference sequence). The CDR3 loop spans 12 amino acids. CDR3 residues: CASSLLGDTQYF. The DNA for the CDR3 is TGTGCCAGCAGTCTCTTAGGTGATACGCAGTATTTT.

V is TRBV6-6 and J is TRBJ2-1; D may match TRBD1 or TRBD2 (6 bases each). The germline V gene encodes CDR1 MNHNY and CDR2 SVGAGI (reference sequence). With 5 bases removed from V and 7 bases from J, the gap between germline ends came to 18 bases. The CDR3 is made up of 15 amino acids. The CDR3 region is CASSADSSGANEQFF. CDR3 bases: TGTGCCAGCAGTGCAGACAGTTCGGGGGCAAATGAGCAGTTCTTC.

The rearrangement uses TRBV2 and TRBJ2-3; 7 bases fit TRBD2. Losses at the gene ends were 4 bases for V and 2 bases for J; bases not matched to a gene: 15. Germline V lookup: CDR1 SNHLY, CDR2 FYNNEI. The CDR3 is 18 amino acids. The CDR3 bases are TGTGCCAGCAGTGGTCTGTTAGCGTTAGCGGGTTTCACAGATACGCAGTATTTT. Its protein product is CASSGLLALAGFTDTQYF.

The V and J genes are TRBV4-2 and TRBJ1-1; D gene ambiguous. CDR1 is LGHNA, CDR2 YNFKEQ, per germline. The ends were cut back, 0 bases at V and 5 bases at J, with 10 bases in the middle. The CDR3 length is 14 residues. The CDR3 sequence is CASSQDTDGTEAFF. The DNA for the CDR3 is TGTGCCAGCAGCCAAGATACAGATGGGACTGAAGCTTTCTTT.

The rearrangement links TRBV29-1 to TRBJ2-7; D unresolved. The CDR3 is made up of 13 amino acids. The V end lost 7 bases, the J end lost 0 bases, and 13 bases lay between the germline ends. The V gene's germline CDR1 is SQVTM and CDR2 ANQGSEA. The CDR3 bases are TGCAGCGCGCAAGGTGGAACCTCCTACGAGCAGTACTTC. Its translation: CSAQGGTSYEQYF.

This clone was counted a single time. V gene TRBV4-1 combines with J gene TRBJ2-2; the match to TRBD2 covers 8 bases. The V gene's germline CDR1 is MGHRA and CDR2 YSYEKL. This CDR3 has 15 amino acids. With 10 bases clipped from V and 5 bases from J, the junction kept 12 bases outside the gene matches. The CDR3 loop is CATTQPGGRTGELFF. The CDR3 DNA reads as TGCGCCACTACACAACCGGGAGGGCGAACCGGGGAGCTGTTTTTT.

The genes are TRBV7-9 and TRBJ2-5; D is uncertain. CDR3 length equals 13 residues. V shed 6 bases and J shed 5 bases, with 13 bases lying between them. The germline V gene encodes CDR1 SEHNR and CDR2 FQNEAQ (reference sequence). The CDR3 spells CASRMVRGETQYF. The CDR3 bases are TGTGCCAGCAGGATGGTACGTGGGGAGACCCAGTACTTC.

The chain links TRBV7-9 to TRBJ1-1, with D hard to call. Trimming stripped 3 bases from V and 5 bases from J, with 16 bases between. In germline, CDR1 is SEHNR, CDR2 FQNEAQ (reference sequence). The CDR3 has 15 residues. CDR3 coding DNA: TGTGCCAGCAGCTTCAATCCGGCGGTAAGGACTGAAGCTTTCTTT. Encoded protein: CASSFNPAVRTEAFF.

This chain links TRBV30 with TRBJ2-1, with 10 bases lining up with TRBD2. The V gene end was trimmed by 2 bases and the J gene end by 6 bases; junction bases not matched to a gene: 4. This CDR3 spans 14 amino acids. Germline loops: CDR1 GTSNPN, CDR2 SVGIG (reference sequence). This CDR3 is CAWSPLAGVNEQFF. The CDR3 bases are TGTGCCTGGAGTCCCCTAGCGGGAGTCAATGAGCAGTTCTTC.

This clone turned up a few times. V is TRBV27 and J is TRBJ2-7; 9 bases match TRBD1. In germline, CDR1 is MNHEY, CDR2 SMNVEV (reference sequence). V gave up 6 bases and J gave up 5 bases; unmatched junction bases: 14. The CDR3 sequence is 16 residues long. CDR3 coding DNA: TGTGCCAGCAGCCTCCTCACCGGGACAGGGTGGAACGAGCAGTACTTC. This codes for CASSLLTGTGWNEQYF.

As for this clone: The sample carries other DNA sequences with the same CDR3. The rearrangement joins TRBV5-1 to TRBJ2-3; unclear D gene. V shed 0 bases and J shed 2 bases, with 10 bases lying between them. The germline gives CDR1 SGHRS, CDR2 YFSETQ. The CDR3 is made up of 15 amino acids. CDR3 amino acids: CASSLAGQTTDTQYF. Here the CDR3 DNA reads TGCGCCAGCAGCTTGGCGGGCCAGACCACAGATACGCAGTATTTT.

The chain has TRBV11-2 and TRBJ2-3, with no clear D. This CDR3 comprises 14 residues. Trimming stripped 2 bases from V and 2 bases from J, with 8 bases between. CDR1 is SGHAT, CDR2 FQNNGV, per germline. The DNA of the CDR3 is TGTGCCAGCAGCTTATGGACGGTCACAGATACGCAGTATTTT. This codes for CASSLWTVTDTQYF.

About this clone itself: It may be a read error: a sequence one base away is much more abundant. The chain combines TRBV7-9 with TRBJ1-3, with D uncertain. In germline, CDR1 is SEHNR, CDR2 FQNEAQ (reference sequence). V lost 1 base, J lost 4 bases, and 2 bases lay in between. The CDR3 is made up of 12 amino acids. Written as DNA, the CDR3 is TGTGCCAGCAGCTTAGGGGGAAACACCATATATTTT. Encoded protein: CASSLGGNTIYF.

The chain uses TRBV20-1 and TRBJ2-5; D unclear. V was clipped by 0 bases and J by 9 bases, with 8 bases between them. The CDR3 has 11 amino acids. Germline-derived CDR1 and CDR2 are DFQATT and SNEGSKA (reference sequence). The CDR3 DNA is TGCAGTGCTAGAGATTGGGCCTCCCAGTACTTC. It encodes CSARDWASQYF.

This sequence joins TRBV5-1 and TRBJ2-2, with D unresolved. Germline CDR1 and CDR2: SGHRS and YFSETQ. The CDR3 contains 15 residues. Trimming cost V 4 bases and J 6 bases, with 16 bases left between them. For the CDR3, the DNA is TGCGCCAGCAGCCCCCTGGTGGTTCTCTCCGGGGAGCTGTTTTTT. Its translation: CASSPLVVLSGELFF. Filled out from reference TRBV5-1 and TRBJ2-2, the complete variable domain reads KAGVTQTPRYLIKTRGQQVTLSCSPISGHRSVSWYQQTPGQGLQFLFEYFSETQRNKGNFPGRFSGRQFSNSRSEMNVSTLELGDSALYLCASSPLVVLSGELFFGEGSRLTVL.

The chain has TRBV29-1 and TRBJ2-2; D uncertain. Germline loops: CDR1 SQVTM, CDR2 ANQGSEA. V lost 4 bases and J lost 6, with 12 bases in between. The CDR3 runs to 13 residues. The CDR3 is CSVVVTPPGELFF. The CDR3 DNA follows: TGCAGCGTTGTGGTTACCCCCCCCGGGGAGCTGTTTTTT.

The chain links TRBV7-9 to TRBJ2-1, with TRBD2 identical over 8 bases. V trimming: 7 bases; J trimming: 0 bases; junction bases outside the gene matches: 8. Germline CDR1 and CDR2: SEHNR and FQNEAQ (reference sequence). CDR3 length equals 16 residues. In DNA form, the CDR3 reads TGTGCCAGCAAGGGAGGCGGGAGGAGCTCCTACAATGAGCAGTTCTTC. Protein: CASKGGGRSSYNEQFF.

The V and J genes are TRBV28 and TRBJ2-7; D possibly corresponds to TRBD1 (6 bases). V gave up 6 bases and J gave up 2 bases, with 14 bases separating them. Germline values: CDR1 MDHEN, CDR2 SYDVKM. The length of the CDR3 is 14 residues. CDR3 DNA sequence: TGTGCCAGCAGCGGAACAGGGTTGCCCTACGAGCAGTACTTC. The encoded protein is CASSGTGLPYEQYF.

This clone has a count of ten or more. V usage is TRBV25-1 and J usage is TRBJ2-5, with TRBD2 matching over 8 bases. Germline CDR1 is MGHDK and CDR2 is SYGVNS. The CDR3 has 16 residues. The J segment lost 4 bases and the V segment lost 3 bases, leaving 10 bases of the junction unmatched. CDR3 nucleotide sequence: TGTGCCAGCAGTGATAGCGGGACGCCGGGGGCAGAGACCCAGTACTTC. Encoded protein: CASSDSGTPGAETQYF.